The 18 T cell receptor beta chains presented below share a single source sample, sequenced in a study of blood T cell repertoires in COVID-19. Data came from immunoSEQ multiplex PCR; TCRdb stores just in-frame clones and leaves some out. The table lists around 320,000 clones, roughly 91% of them singletons, with approximately 12% in the top ten. Sequenced: peripheral blood. The receptor source for this set is a woman aged 25 to 39 with COVID-19, enrolled during active disease.

The chain links TRBV4-1 to TRBJ2-2; TRBD2 is a possible D gene (7 bases). CDR1 and CDR2 (germline): MGHRA, YSYEKL. The CDR3 covers 17 residues. V dropped 0 bases and J dropped 2 bases, with 13 bases sitting between them. The DNA for the CDR3 is TGCGCCAGCAGCCAAGAGGGGGGGCGGATAAACACCGGGGAGCTGTTTTTT. Amino acid sequence: CASSQEGGRINTGELFF.

This rearrangement joins TRBV4-1 to TRBJ2-7; 10 bases map to TRBD2. Germline lookup yields CDR1 MGHRA and CDR2 YSYEKL. The CDR3 has 18 residues. With 2 bases clipped from V and 3 bases from J, the junction kept 13 bases outside the gene matches. The CDR3 reads CASSQKSSGGAVFYEQYF. CDR3 DNA: TGCGCCAGCAGCCAAAAGTCCAGCGGGGGGGCTGTTTTCTACGAGCAGTACTTC.

As for this clone: Distinct nucleotide sequences in the sample also encode this CDR3. The chain uses TRBV15 and TRBJ1-1; D is ambiguous. Trimming removed 0 bases from V and 1 base from J, with 6 bases in between. CDR3 size: 14 residues. From germline, CDR1 is LNHNV and CDR2 YYDKDF (reference sequence). Here the CDR3 DNA reads TGTGCCACCAGCAGAGATCTCGGGAACACTGAAGCTTTCTTT. It translates to CATSRDLGNTEAFF.

The count of this clone is one. The J gene is TRBJ1-2, the V gene TRBV7-8; perhaps TRBD1 as D (6 bases). Germline V gene sequence: CDR1 SGHVS, CDR2 FQNEAQ. V was clipped by 5 bases and J by 4 bases, with 14 bases between them. The CDR3 is 14 residues long. CDR3 sequence (DNA): TGTGCCAGCAGCCCCCAGGGGTGGGTCTATGGCTACACCTTC. This sequence encodes CASSPQGWVYGYTF.

The gene calls are TRBV28 and TRBJ2-7; 8 bases are a match to TRBD2. The CDR3 is 14 amino acids. From germline, CDR1 is MDHEN and CDR2 SYDVKM. The ends lost 2 bases at V and 0 bases at J; junction bases unmatched: 0. The CDR3 nucleotides are TGTGCCAGCAGTTTAGCGGGGGGCTCCTACGAGCAGTACTTC. It specifies CASSLAGGSYEQYF.

The DNA of the CDR3 is TGCGCCAGCAGCCCGGATAGGGGGTGGGCTAACTATGGCTACACCTTC. It encodes CASSPDRGWANYGYTF. The rearrangement joins TRBV5-1 to TRBJ1-2, with D maybe TRBD1 (6 bases). The length of the CDR3 is 16 residues. The V gene's germline CDR1 is SGHRS and CDR2 YFSETQ. The V end lost 4 bases, the J end lost 0 bases, and 16 bases lay between the germline ends. Full variable domain (missing parts from reference TRBV5-1 and TRBJ1-2): KAGVTQTPRYLIKTRGQQVTLSCSPISGHRSVSWYQQTPGQGLQFLFEYFSETQRNKGNFPGRFSGRQFSNSRSEMNVSTLELGDSALYLCASSPDRGWANYGYTFGSGTRLTVV.

The chain employs TRBV4-2 and TRBJ2-7; 12 nucleotides line up with TRBD2. The CDR3 has 15 amino acids. CDR1 is LGHNA, CDR2 YNFKEQ, per germline. The ends lost 1 base at V and 4 bases at J; junction bases unmatched: 2. The DNA for the CDR3 is TGTGCCAGCAGCCAAGGGCTAGCGGGGGGGTACGAGCAGTACTTC. It encodes CASSQGLAGGYEQYF.

V is TRBV20-1 and J is TRBJ1-4; tentative D call: TRBD1 (5 bases). V was cut by 3 bases and J by 4 bases, with 21 bases left in between. This CDR3 spans 17 amino acids. CDR1 and CDR2 from the germline V gene are DFQATT and SNEGSKA (reference sequence). The CDR3 bases are TGCAGTGCTAGTATTGTCCGGGGGAGCTCGCTTAATGAAAAACTGTTTTTT. This gives the protein CSASIVRGSSLNEKLFF.

The CDR3 region has the DNA TGCGCCAGCAGATTCGGAGTTACGCAGTATTTT. Protein: CASRFGVTQYF. V is TRBV4-1 and J is TRBJ2-3; D call uncertain. This CDR3 is built from 11 residues. Per the germline V gene, CDR1 is MGHRA and CDR2 is YSYEKL. Trimming took off 6 bases at V and 8 bases at J, with 9 bases between the two ends.

The genes are TRBV27 and TRBJ2-7; D not certain. The CDR3 extends over 15 amino acids. V gave up 2 bases and J gave up 0 bases, with 11 bases separating them. Looked up from germline, CDR1 is MNHEY and CDR2 is SMNVEV (reference sequence). As DNA, the CDR3 is TGTGCCAGCAGTTTAACATCGCACACCTCCTACGAGCAGTACTTC. Amino acids: CASSLTSHTSYEQYF.

The chain combines TRBV21-1 with TRBJ1-2; the table's D call, TRBD1, was not checked against the DNA. TRBV21-1 is given as a pseudogene. The CDR3 is 17 residues long. The CDR3 sequence is CASTRNFIYRVNYGYTF. The DNA for the CDR3 is TGTGCCAGCACGAGAAACTTTATATACAGGGTTAACTATGGCTACACCTTC.

This chain links TRBV5-1 with TRBJ1-5; 7 bases line up with TRBD1. The junction had 6 bases not matched to a gene; V was cut back by 0 bases and J by 9 bases. Germline V gene lookup returns CDR1 SGHRS and CDR2 YFSETQ. CDR3 size: 14 residues. The CDR3 reads CASSLEPGGRPQHF. Written as DNA, the CDR3 is TGCGCCAGCAGCTTGGAGCCAGGGGGTCGGCCCCAGCATTTT.

The CDR3 nucleotides are TGTGCCAGCAGCTTGGTGGTAGCGCCCGACGGGGAGCTGTTTTTT. As protein: CASSLVVAPDGELFF. The chain carries TRBV5-4 and TRBJ2-2, with D possibly being TRBD2 (5 bases). Looked up from germline, CDR1 is SGHNT and CDR2 is YYREEE (reference sequence). V lost 0 bases, J lost 7 bases, and 13 bases lay in between. The CDR3 totals 15 residues. The entire variable domain, with the rest obtained from reference TRBV5-4 and TRBJ2-2, is as follows: ETGVTQSPTHLIKTRGQQVTLRCSSQSGHNTVSWYQQALGQGPQFIFQYYREEENGRGNFPPRFSGLQFPNYSSELNVNALELDDSALYLCASSLVVAPDGELFFGEGSRLTVL.

The gene calls are TRBV6-5 and TRBJ1-2; 7 bases are shared with TRBD1. Germline assignment: CDR1 MNHEY and CDR2 SVGAGI. The CDR3 runs 13 residues. V dropped 8 bases and J dropped 4; count of bases not matched to a gene: 7. CDR3 bases: TGTGCCAGCCTCGGGACAGCCTTCTATGGCTACACCTTC. It yields the protein CASLGTAFYGYTF.

In nucleotides, the CDR3 is TGTGCCAGCAGCCAAGCCGTCTCAGATACGCAGTATTTT. Translating gives CASSQAVSDTQYF. The V and J genes are TRBV3-1 (or the pseudogene TRBV3-2) and TRBJ2-3; D unclear. Trimming took 1 base from V and 4 from J, leaving 6 bases between them. The CDR3 consists of 13 residues. In germline, CDR1 is LGHDT, CDR2 YNNKEL (reference sequence).

The chain uses TRBV7-2 and TRBJ2-3; TRBD1 matches at 8 bases. Per germline, CDR1 SGHTA and CDR2 FQGNSA. This CDR3 is built from 13 residues. Unmatched junction bases numbered 4, after V lost 5 bases and J lost 6 bases. This chain's CDR3 is CASSPRDRDTQYF. The CDR3 DNA is TGTGCCAGCAGCCCCCGGGACAGGGATACGCAGTATTTT.

J is TRBJ2-2 and V is TRBV27; D possibly corresponds to TRBD1 (6 bases). Per the germline V gene, CDR1 is MNHEY and CDR2 is SMNVEV (reference sequence). CDR3 length equals 13 residues. Trimming removed 11 bases at V and 7 bases at J, with 17 bases between. CDR3 nucleotides: TGTGCCGGCCGAAGGGGGTACGACGGGGAGCTGTTTTTT. It encodes CAGRRGYDGELFF.

The chain links TRBV19 to TRBJ2-1; 9 bases are a match to TRBD2. After removal of 2 bases from V and 6 bases from J, the junction contained 11 bases not matched to a gene. The CDR3 spans 17 residues. CDR1 and CDR2 from the germline V gene are LNHDA and SQIVND (reference sequence). The CDR3 DNA is TGTGCCAGTAGTATAAGTCCCGCGCTAGCGGGGTCCAATGAGCAGTTCTTC. This codes for CASSISPALAGSNEQFF. Using reference TRBV19 and TRBJ2-1 for the parts outside the CDR3, the full variable domain is DGGITQSPKYLFRKEGQNVTLSCEQNLNHDAMYWYRQDPGQGLRLIYYSQIVNDFQKGDIAEGYSVSREKKESFPLTVTSAQKNPTAFYLCASSISPALAGSNEQFFGPGTRLTVL.